This TCR beta chain was observed in a study of T cell responses to AZD1222 COVID-19 vaccine. Study conclusions and caveats: White British ancestry dominated among donors, who included more females, and clonal diversity was possibly underestimated. Among those given AZD1222, only six or seven were seropositive at baseline. An increase in Spike-specific TCR breadth and depth was observed after two AZD1222 doses.

This table comes from immunoSEQ multiplex PCR, and its TCRdb copy is limited to in-frame clones, with some not included. The sample carries about 150,000 clones, 90% recorded once. Germline V gives CDR1 MNHEY, CDR2 SVGAGI. The trim removed 2 bases at V and 4 bases at J, leaving 7 bases unmatched. The CDR3 is made up of 15 amino acids. On this clone: As yet, its antigen is unknown.

The chain has TRBV6-5 and TRBJ2-5; TRBD1 aligns across 7 bases. The TCR comes from an adult in good health. The input for sequencing was peripheral blood, taken on day 0 of AZD1222 vaccination. CDR3 loop: CASSYPRQGRETQYF. In DNA form, the CDR3 reads TGTGCCAGCAGTTACCCACGACAGGGAAGAGAGACCCAGTACTTC.